The next 2 T cell receptor beta chains were all read from a single sample in a study of blood T cell repertoires in COVID-19. Sequencing used immunoSEQ multiplex PCR; TCRdb keeps in-frame clones, though not all of them. This table holds under 200,000 clones, about 89% found once. Sequencing was performed on peripheral blood. The receptors derive from a man between 65 and 85 years old with acute or convalescent COVID-19.

The chain carries TRBV7-9 and TRBJ2-7, with D uncertain. The V and J ends lost 2 bases and 3 bases respectively, with 5 bases between them. The V gene's germline CDR1 is SEHNR and CDR2 FQNEAQ (reference sequence). CDR3 length equals 12 residues. In DNA form, the CDR3 reads TGTGCCAGCAGCTTAAGCCGCTACGAGCAGTACTTC. Translated: CASSLSRYEQYF. The full variable domain, in which reference TRBV7-9 and TRBJ2-7 provide the parts outside the CDR3, is DTGVSQNPRHKITKRGQNVTFRCDPISEHNRLYWYRQTLGQGPEFLTYFQNEAQLEKSRLLSDRFSAERPKGSFSTLEIQRTEQGDSAMYLCASSLSRYEQYFGPGTRLTVT.

This chain uses TRBV24-1 with TRBJ2-5, with D possibly TRBD1 on 6 matching bases. The CDR3 runs to 15 residues. CDR1 and CDR2 (germline): KGHDR, SFDVKD. The V and J ends lost 4 bases and 4 bases respectively, with 15 bases between them. The CDR3 DNA reads TGTGCCACCAGTGACCCAACGGAAGGGGGAGAGACCCAGTACTTC. Encoded protein: CATSDPTEGGETQYF.